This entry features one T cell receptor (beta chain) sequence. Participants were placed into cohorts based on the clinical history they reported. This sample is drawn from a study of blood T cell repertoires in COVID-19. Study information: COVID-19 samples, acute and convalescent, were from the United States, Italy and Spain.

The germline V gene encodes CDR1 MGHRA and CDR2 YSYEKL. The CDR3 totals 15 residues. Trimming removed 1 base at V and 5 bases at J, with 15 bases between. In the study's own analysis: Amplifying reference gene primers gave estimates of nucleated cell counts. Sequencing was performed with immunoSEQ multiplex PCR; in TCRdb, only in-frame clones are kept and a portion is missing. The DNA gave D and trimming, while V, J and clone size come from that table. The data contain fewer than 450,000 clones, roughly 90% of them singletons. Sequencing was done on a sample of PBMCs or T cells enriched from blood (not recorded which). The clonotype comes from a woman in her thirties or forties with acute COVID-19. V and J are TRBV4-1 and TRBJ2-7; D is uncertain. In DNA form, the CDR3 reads TGCGCCAGCAGCCAAGGAACCGGGTATAGTGACGAGCAGTACTTC. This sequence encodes CASSQGTGYSDEQYF.